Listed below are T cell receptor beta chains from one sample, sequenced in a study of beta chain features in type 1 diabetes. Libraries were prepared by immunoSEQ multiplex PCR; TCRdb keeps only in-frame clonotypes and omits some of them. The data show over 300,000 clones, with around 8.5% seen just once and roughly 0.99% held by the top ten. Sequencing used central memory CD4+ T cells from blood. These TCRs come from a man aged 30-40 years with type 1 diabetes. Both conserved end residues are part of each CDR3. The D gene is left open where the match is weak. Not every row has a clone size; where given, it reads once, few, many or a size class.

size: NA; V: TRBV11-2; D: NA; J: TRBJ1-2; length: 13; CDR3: CASSFSSNYGYTF; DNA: TGTGCCAGCAGCTTCTCCTCAAACTATGGCTACACCTTC
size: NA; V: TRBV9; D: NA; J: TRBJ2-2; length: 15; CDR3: CASSVGPSDTGELFF; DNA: TGTGCCAGCAGCGTAGGGCCATCGGACACCGGGGAGCTGTTTTTT
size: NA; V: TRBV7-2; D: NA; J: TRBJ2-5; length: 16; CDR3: CASSLKTGLVRETQYF; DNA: TGTGCCAGCAGCTTAAAAACAGGGCTAGTCCGAGAGACCCAGTACTTC
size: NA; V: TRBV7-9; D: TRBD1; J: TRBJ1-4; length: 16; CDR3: CASSHRNPGTAGKLFF; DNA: TGTGCCAGCAGCCACCGCAACCCCGGGACAGCGGGGAAACTGTTTTTT
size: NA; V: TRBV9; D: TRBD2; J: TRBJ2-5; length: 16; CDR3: CASSVGPSGGQETQYF; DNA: TGTGCCAGCAGCGTAGGTCCTAGCGGGGGCCAAGAGACCCAGTACTTC
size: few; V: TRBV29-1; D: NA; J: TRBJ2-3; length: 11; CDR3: CSAKPPDTQYF; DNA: TGCAGCGCCAAACCTCCAGATACGCAGTATTTT
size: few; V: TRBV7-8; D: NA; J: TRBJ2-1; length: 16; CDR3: CASSLAVQGRNNEQFF; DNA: TGTGCCAGCAGCTTAGCAGTACAAGGGCGAAACAATGAGCAGTTCTTC
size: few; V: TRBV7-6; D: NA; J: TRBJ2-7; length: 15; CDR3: CASSLRAGSSYEQYF; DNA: TGTGCCAGCAGCTTACGTGCGGGGAGCTCCTACGAGCAGTACTTC
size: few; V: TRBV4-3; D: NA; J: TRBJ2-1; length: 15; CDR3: CASSQDLAVDNEQFF; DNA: TGCGCCAGCAGCCAAGATTTAGCGGTAGACAATGAGCAGTTCTTC
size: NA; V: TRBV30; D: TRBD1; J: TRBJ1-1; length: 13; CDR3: CAWTGQMNTEAFF; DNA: TGTGCCTGGACGGGACAGATGAACACTGAAGCTTTCTTT
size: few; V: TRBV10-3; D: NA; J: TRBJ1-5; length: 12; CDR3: CAISAPNQPQHF; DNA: TGTGCCATCAGTGCCCCTAATCAGCCCCAGCATTTT
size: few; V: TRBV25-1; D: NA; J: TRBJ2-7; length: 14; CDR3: CASSLPGLGYEQYF; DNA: TGTGCCAGCAGTCTTCCGGGACTGGGCTACGAGCAGTACTTC
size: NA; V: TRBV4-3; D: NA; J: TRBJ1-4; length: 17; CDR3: CASSQNTYARLNEKLFF; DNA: TGCGCCAGCAGCCAAAATACGTACGCTCGGCTTAATGAAAAACTGTTTTTT
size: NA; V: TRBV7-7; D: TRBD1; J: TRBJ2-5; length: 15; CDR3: CASSLGAGTEETQYF; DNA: TGTGCCAGCAGCTTAGGGGCCGGGACAGAAGAGACCCAGTACTTC
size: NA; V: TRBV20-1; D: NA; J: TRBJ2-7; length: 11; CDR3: CSAFSGRAQYF; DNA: TGCAGTGCTTTCTCAGGGCGGGCGCAGTACTTC
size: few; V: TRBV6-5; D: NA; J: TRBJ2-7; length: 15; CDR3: CASSYSKNGGYEQYF; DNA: TGTGCCAGCAGTTACTCGAAAAACGGGGGCTACGAGCAGTACTTC
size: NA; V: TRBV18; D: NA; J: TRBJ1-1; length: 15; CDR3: CASSGTSASNTEAFF; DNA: TGTGCCAGCTCCGGGACCTCGGCCTCTAACACTGAAGCTTTCTTT
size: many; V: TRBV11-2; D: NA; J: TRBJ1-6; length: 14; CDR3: CASSPQGSHSPLHF; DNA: TGTGCCAGCAGCCCGCAGGGGTCGCATTCACCCCTCCACTTT
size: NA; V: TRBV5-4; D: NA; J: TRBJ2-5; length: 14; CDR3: CASSAGRIQETQYF; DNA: TGTGCCAGCAGCGCGGGACGGATCCAAGAGACCCAGTACTTC
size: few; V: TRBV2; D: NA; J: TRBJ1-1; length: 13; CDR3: CASKRDTNTEAFF; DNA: TGTGCCAGCAAGCGGGACACCAACACTGAAGCTTTCTTT
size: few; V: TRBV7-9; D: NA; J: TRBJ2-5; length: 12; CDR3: CASRRTEETQYF; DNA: TGTGCCAGCAGACGGACGGAAGAGACCCAGTACTTC
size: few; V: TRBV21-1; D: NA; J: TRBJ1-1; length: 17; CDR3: CASSKHLTGRRTTEAFF; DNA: TGTGCCAGCAGCAAACATCTCACAGGGAGGAGAACCACTGAAGCTTTCTTT
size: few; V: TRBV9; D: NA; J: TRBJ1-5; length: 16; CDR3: CASSVGASEGNQPQHF; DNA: TGTGCCAGCAGCGTAGGGGCCAGCGAGGGCAATCAGCCCCAGCATTTT
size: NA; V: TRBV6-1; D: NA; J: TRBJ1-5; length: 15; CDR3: CASSLGQGDHQPQHF; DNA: TGTGCCAGCAGTTTAGGCCAGGGTGATCATCAGCCCCAGCATTTT
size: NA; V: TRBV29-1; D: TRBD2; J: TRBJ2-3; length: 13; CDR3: CSARTSGADTQYF; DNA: TGCAGCGCTCGGACTAGCGGGGCAGATACGCAGTATTTT
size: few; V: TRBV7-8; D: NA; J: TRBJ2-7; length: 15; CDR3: CASSLVGTPSYEQYF; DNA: TGTGCCAGCAGCTTAGTGGGGACTCCCTCCTACGAGCAGTACTTC
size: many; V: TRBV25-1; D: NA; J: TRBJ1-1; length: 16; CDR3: CASSEGGSGEDTEAFF; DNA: TGTGCCAGCAGTGAGGGGGGGTCCGGGGAAGACACTGAAGCTTTCTTT
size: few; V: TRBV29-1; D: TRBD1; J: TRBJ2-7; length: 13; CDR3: CSVAPETGYEQYF; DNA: TGCAGCGTCGCCCCCGAGACAGGGTACGAGCAGTACTTC
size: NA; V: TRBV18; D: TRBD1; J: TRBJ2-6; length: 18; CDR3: CASSTWTGGAEGANVLTF; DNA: TGTGCCAGCTCGACCTGGACAGGGGGCGCGGAAGGGGCCAACGTCCTGACTTTC
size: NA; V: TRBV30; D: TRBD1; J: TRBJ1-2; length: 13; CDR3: CAWTTGANYGYTF; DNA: TGTGCCTGGACCACAGGGGCAAACTATGGCTACACCTTC
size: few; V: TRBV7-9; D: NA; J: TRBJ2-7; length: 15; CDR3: CASSLGGAVSYEQYF; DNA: TGTGCCAGCAGCTTAGGGGGGGCCGTCTCCTACGAGCAGTACTTC
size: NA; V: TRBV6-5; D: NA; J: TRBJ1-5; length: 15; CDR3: CASSYSSGARQPQHF; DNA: TGTGCCAGCAGTTACTCTAGCGGGGCTCGGCAGCCCCAGCATTTT
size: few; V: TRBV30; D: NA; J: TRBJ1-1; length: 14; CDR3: CAWSRGLRNTEAFF; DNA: TGTGCCTGGAGTCGGGGACTGAGGAACACTGAAGCTTTCTTT
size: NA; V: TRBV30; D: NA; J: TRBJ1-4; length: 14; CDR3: CAWSVRGTVEKLFF; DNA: TGTGCCTGGAGTGTACGAGGGACTGTTGAAAAACTGTTTTTT
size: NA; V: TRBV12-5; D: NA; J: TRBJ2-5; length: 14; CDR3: CASGRQGPPETQYF; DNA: TGTGCTAGTGGCCGTCAGGGGCCCCCGGAGACCCAGTACTTC
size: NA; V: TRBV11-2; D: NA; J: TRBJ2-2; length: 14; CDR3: CASRLPGSAGELFF; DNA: TGTGCCAGCCGCCTCCCGGGGTCGGCCGGGGAGCTGTTTTTT
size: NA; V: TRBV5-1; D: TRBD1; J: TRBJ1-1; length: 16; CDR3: CASSFGTETKNTEAFF; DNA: TGCGCCAGCAGCTTTGGGACAGAAACAAAGAACACTGAAGCTTTCTTT
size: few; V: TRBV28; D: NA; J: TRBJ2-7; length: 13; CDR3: CASSFLAGYEQYF; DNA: TGTGCCAGCAGTTTTTTAGCCGGATACGAGCAGTACTTC
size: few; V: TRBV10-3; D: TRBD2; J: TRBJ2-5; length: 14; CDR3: CAIGLAGAEETQYF; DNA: TGTGCCATTGGACTAGCGGGGGCCGAAGAGACCCAGTACTTC
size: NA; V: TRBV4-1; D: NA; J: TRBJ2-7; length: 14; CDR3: CASSLRDNSYEQYF; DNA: TGCGCCAGCAGCCTACGGGACAACTCCTACGAGCAGTACTTC
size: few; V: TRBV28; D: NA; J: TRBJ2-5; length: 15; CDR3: CASSFGGGRRETQYF; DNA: TGTGCCAGCAGTTTTGGAGGGGGTCGGAGAGAGACCCAGTACTTC
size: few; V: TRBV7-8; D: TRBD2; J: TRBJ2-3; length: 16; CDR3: CASSLVLAGVGDTQYF; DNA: TGTGCCAGCAGCTTAGTACTAGCGGGGGTCGGGGATACGCAGTATTTT
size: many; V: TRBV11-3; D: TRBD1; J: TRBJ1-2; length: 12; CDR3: CAGLRTGHGYTF; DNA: TGTGCCGGCCTACGGACAGGGCATGGCTACACCTTC
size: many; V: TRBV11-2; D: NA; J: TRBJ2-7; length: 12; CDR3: CASSPLQYEQYF; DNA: TGTGCCAGCAGCCCACTACAGTACGAGCAGTACTTC
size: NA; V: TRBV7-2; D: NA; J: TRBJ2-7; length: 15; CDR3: CASSQGGLRSDEQYF; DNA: TGTGCCAGTTCTCAGGGGGGTTTACGGTCGGATGAGCAGTACTTC
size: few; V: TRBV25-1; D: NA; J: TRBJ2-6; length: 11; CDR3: CASSGANVLTF; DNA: TGTGCCAGCTCTGGGGCCAACGTCCTGACTTTC
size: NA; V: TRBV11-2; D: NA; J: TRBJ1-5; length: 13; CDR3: CASSFVENQPQHF; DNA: TGTGCCAGCAGCTTCGTTGAGAATCAGCCCCAGCATTTT
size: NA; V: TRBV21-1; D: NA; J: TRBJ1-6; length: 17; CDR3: CASSKARGQADNSPLHF; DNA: TGTGCCAGCAGCAAAGCGAGGGGACAGGCCGATAATTCACCCCTCCACTTT
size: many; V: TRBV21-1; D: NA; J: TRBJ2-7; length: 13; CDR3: CARWGAPAYEQYF; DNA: TGTGCCCGCTGGGGAGCTCCCGCCTACGAGCAGTACTTC
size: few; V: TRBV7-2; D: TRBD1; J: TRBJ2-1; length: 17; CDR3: CASSLGRITGADNEQFF; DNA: TGTGCCAGCAGCTTAGGTCGTATCACAGGGGCAGACAATGAGCAGTTCTTC
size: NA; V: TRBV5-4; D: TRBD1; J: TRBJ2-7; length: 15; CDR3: CASSPPPGTEYEQYF; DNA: TGTGCCAGCAGCCCTCCCCCCGGGACAGAGTACGAGCAGTACTTC
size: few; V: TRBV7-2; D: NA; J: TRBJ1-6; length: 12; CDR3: CASSLVNSPLHF; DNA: TGTGCCAGCAGCCTCGTTAATTCACCCCTCCACTTT
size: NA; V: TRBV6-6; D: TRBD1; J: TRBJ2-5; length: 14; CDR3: CASRPVTGKETQYF; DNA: TGTGCCAGCAGACCGGTGACAGGGAAGGAGACCCAGTACTTC
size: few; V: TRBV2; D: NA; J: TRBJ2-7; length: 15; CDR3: CASSERAGSSYEQYF; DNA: TGTGCCAGCAGTGAGCGAGCAGGGAGCTCCTACGAGCAGTACTTC
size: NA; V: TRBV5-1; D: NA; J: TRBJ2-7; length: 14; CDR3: CASSLEAGFYEQYF; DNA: TGCGCCAGCAGCTTGGAGGCAGGTTTCTACGAGCAGTACTTC